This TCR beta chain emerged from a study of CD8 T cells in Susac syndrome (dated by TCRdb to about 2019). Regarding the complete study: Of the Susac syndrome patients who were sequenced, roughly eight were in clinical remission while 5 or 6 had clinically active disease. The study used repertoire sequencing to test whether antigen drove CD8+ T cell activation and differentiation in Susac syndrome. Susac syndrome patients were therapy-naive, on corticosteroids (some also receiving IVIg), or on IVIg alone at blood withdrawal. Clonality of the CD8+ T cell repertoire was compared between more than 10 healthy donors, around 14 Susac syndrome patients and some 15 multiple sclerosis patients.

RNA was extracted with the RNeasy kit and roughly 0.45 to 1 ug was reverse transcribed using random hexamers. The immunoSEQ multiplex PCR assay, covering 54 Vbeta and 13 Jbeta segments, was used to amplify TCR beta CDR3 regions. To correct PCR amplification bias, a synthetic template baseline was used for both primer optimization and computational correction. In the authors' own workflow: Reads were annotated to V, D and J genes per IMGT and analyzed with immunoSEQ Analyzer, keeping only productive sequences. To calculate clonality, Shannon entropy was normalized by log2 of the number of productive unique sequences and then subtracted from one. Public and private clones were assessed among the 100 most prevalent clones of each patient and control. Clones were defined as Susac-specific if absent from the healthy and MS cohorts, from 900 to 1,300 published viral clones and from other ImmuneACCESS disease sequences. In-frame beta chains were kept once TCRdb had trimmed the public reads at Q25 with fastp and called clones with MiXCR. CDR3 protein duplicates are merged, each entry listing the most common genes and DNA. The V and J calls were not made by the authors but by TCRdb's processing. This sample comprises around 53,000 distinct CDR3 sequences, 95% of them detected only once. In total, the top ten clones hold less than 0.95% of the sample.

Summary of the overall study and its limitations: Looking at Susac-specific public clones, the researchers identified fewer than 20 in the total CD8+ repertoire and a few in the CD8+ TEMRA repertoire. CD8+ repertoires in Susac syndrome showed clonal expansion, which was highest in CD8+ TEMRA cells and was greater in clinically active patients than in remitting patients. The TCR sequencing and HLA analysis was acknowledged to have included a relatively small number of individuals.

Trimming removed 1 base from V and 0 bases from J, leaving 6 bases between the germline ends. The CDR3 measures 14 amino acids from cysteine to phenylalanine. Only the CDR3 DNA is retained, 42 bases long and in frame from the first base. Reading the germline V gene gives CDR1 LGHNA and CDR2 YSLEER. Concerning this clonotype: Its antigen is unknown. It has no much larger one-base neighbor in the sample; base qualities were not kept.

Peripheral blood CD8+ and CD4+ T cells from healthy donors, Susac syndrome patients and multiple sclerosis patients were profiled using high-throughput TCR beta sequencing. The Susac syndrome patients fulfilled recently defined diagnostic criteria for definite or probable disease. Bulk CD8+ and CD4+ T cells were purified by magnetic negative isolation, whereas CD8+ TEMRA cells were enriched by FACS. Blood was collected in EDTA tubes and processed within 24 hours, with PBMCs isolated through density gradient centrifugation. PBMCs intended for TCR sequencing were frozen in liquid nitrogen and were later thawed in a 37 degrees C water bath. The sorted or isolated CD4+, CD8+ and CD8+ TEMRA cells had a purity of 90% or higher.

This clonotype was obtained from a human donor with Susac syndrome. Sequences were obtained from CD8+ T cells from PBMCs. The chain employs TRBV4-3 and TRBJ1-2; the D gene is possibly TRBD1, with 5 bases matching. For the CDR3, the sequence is CASSQVTANYGYTF. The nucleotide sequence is TGCGCCAGCAGCCAAGTGACAGCTAACTATGGCTACACCTTC.